Shown below are 2 T cell receptor beta chains from a single sample sequenced in a study of blood T cell repertoires in COVID-19. Some clones are missing from TCRdb's copy, which holds only in-frame ones; the method was immunoSEQ multiplex PCR. The sample holds 110,000 to 150,000 clones, roughly 88% seen once. Material: PBMCs or T cells enriched from blood (not recorded which). The receptors originated from a middle-aged man who had recovered from COVID-19.

The chain recombines TRBV12-3 or TRBV12-4 with TRBJ1-2; D is uncertain. V was shortened by 2 bases and J by 7 bases, with 11 bases between the two germline ends. The CDR3 runs to 13 residues. CDR3 sequence (DNA): TGTGCCAGCAGTTTAAACCACTTTGGTGGCTACACCTTC. It yields the protein CASSLNHFGGYTF.

This rearrangement joins TRBV18 to TRBJ1-2; 7 nucleotides match TRBD1. The CDR3 contains 15 residues. The germline CDR1 and CDR2 sequences are KGHSH and LQKENI. Losses at the gene ends were 1 base for V and 1 base for J; bases not matched to a gene: 3. The CDR3 sequence is CASSPRDSLNYGYTF. CDR3 nucleotide sequence: TGTGCCAGCTCACCACGGGACAGCCTTAACTATGGCTACACCTTC.